The 12 T cell receptor beta chains presented below share a single source sample, sequenced in a study of blood T cell repertoires in COVID-19. Produced via immunoSEQ multiplex PCR; TCRdb's table is partial and in-frame only. The profile shows about 140,000 clones, roughly four fifths of them singletons. Sequencing was performed on peripheral blood. The receptors shown here come from a woman aged 60-70 years with acute or convalescent COVID-19.

This clone was observed a single time. The V call is TRBV5-5, the J call TRBJ1-5, with D hard to call. The V gene lost 4 bases and the J gene lost 4 bases, with 18 bases spanning the gap. This CDR3 has 16 amino acids. Germline CDR1 and CDR2: SGHKS and YYEKEE (reference sequence). The CDR3 reads CASSQRTSFGNQPQHF. CDR3 in DNA: TGTGCCAGCAGCCAAAGGACTTCTTTCGGGAATCAGCCCCAGCATTTT.

The V and J genes are TRBV27 and TRBJ1-2; perhaps TRBD1 as D (5 bases). V gave up 10 bases and J gave up 4 bases, with 13 bases separating them. The CDR3 runs 12 residues. The germline CDR1 and CDR2 sequences are MNHEY and SMNVEV (reference sequence). This chain's CDR3 is CATGGEGYGYTF. For the CDR3, the DNA is TGTGCCACCGGAGGGGAAGGCTATGGCTACACCTTC.

The chain couples TRBV5-6 to TRBJ2-5, with D possibly being TRBD2 (6 bases). Germline lookup yields CDR1 SGHDT and CDR2 YYEEEE. The CDR3 consists of 13 residues. The V gene lost 5 bases and the J gene lost 4 bases, with 12 bases spanning the gap. The CDR3 sequence: CASRGLGAETQYF. The CDR3, as DNA: TGTGCCAGCAGGGGACTTGGGGCAGAGACCCAGTACTTC.

This clone was seen a single time. J is TRBJ1-4 and V is TRBV27; a weak D match, TRBD1 (6 bases). Germline lookup yields CDR1 MNHEY and CDR2 SMNVEV (reference sequence). CDR3 length: 13 residues. Between the trimmed V and J ends, which lost 5 bases and 8 bases, there was a span of 12 bases. CDR3 protein: CASSRGFGEKLFF. In DNA, the CDR3 is TGTGCCAGCAGTAGGGGGTTTGGAGAAAAACTGTTTTTT. Full variable domain (missing parts from reference TRBV27 and TRBJ1-4): EAQVTQNPRYLITVTGKKLTVTCSQNMNHEYMSWYRQDPGLGLRQIYYSMNVEVTDKGDVPEGYKVSRKEKRNFPLILESPSPNQTSLYFCASSRGFGEKLFFGSGTQLSVL.

The chain joins TRBV24-1 to TRBJ2-7; 8 nucleotides align to TRBD2. The CDR3 has 17 amino acids. Trimming at V came to 2 bases and at J to 2 bases, leaving 10 bases not matched to a gene. The germline V gene encodes CDR1 KGHDR and CDR2 SFDVKD. In nucleotides, the CDR3 is TGTGCCACCAGTGATTCCGGGAGCGGGAGAGGGGCCTACGAGCAGTACTTC. Translating it yields CATSDSGSGRGAYEQYF.

This chain connects TRBV27 to TRBJ1-2; 8 bases are shared with TRBD1. J gave up 2 bases and V 2 bases, and 4 bases lay outside the gene matches. The CDR3 runs 15 residues. CDR1 MNHEY and CDR2 SMNVEV come from the germline V gene (reference sequence). The CDR3 DNA reads TGTGCCAGCAGTTTACGAACAGGGGGAAACTATGGCTACACCTTC. Protein sequence: CASSLRTGGNYGYTF.

This sequence joins TRBV10-1 and TRBJ2-2, with D perhaps TRBD2 (5 bases). V was pared by 2 bases and J by 5 bases, with 15 bases between. The CDR3 has 16 amino acids. Germline CDR1 reads WNHNN; CDR2 reads SYGVQD (reference sequence). The CDR3 sequence: CASSEIGVPGTGELFF. The DNA for the CDR3 is TGCGCCAGCAGTGAGATTGGCGTCCCGGGGACCGGGGAGCTGTTTTTT.

V is TRBV19 and J is TRBJ1-6; 9 bases are shared with TRBD1. The germline V gene has CDR1 LNHDA and CDR2 SQIVND (reference sequence). The length of the CDR3 is 15 residues. J was trimmed by 6 bases and V by 4 bases; bases with no gene match: 4. The CDR3 coding sequence is TGTGCCAGTAGTAGGGGACAGGGAGGTAATTCACCCCTCCACTTT. This gives the protein CASSRGQGGNSPLHF.

The chain couples TRBV6-5 to TRBJ1-5; 7 nucleotides match TRBD1. This CDR3 has 16 residues. Germline assignment: CDR1 MNHEY and CDR2 SVGAGI. The ends lost 0 bases at V and 7 bases at J; junction bases unmatched: 9. CDR3 sequence (DNA): TGTGCCAGCAGTTACTCCTACAGGGGAAGGGAACAGCCCCAGCATTTT. Encoded protein: CASSYSYRGREQPQHF.

The sample holds a few counts of this clone. The CDR3 DNA sequence: TGCGCCAGCAGCCAAGATGGGGCAAGGAGTGCAACTAATGAAAAACTGTTTTTT. As protein: CASSQDGARSATNEKLFF. This chain joins TRBV4-3 and TRBJ1-4, with D maybe TRBD1 (5 bases). The CDR3 extends over 18 amino acids. Germline assignment: CDR1 LGHNA and CDR2 YSLEER. Trimming took 0 bases from V and 0 from J, leaving 14 bases between them.

The genes are TRBV19 and TRBJ1-2; possible D gene TRBD1, 5 bases. The V and J ends lost 1 base and 4 bases respectively, with 10 bases between them. This CDR3 contains 14 residues. Germline values: CDR1 LNHDA, CDR2 SQIVND (reference sequence). The CDR3 DNA sequence: TGTGCCAGTAGTATAGGACCTCAGGGCTATGGCTACACCTTC. Translating gives CASSIGPQGYGYTF.

The chain has TRBV5-5 and TRBJ2-5; 7 nucleotides agree with TRBD1. This CDR3 is built from 14 residues. Germline trimming cut 4 bases from V and 2 bases from J; bases unmatched to any gene: 5. Germline CDR1 is SGHKS and CDR2 is YYEKEE (reference sequence). CDR3 sequence reads: CASSPTGVQETQYF. DNA of the CDR3: TGTGCCAGCAGCCCAACAGGGGTGCAAGAGACCCAGTACTTC. Combining the CDR3 with reference TRBV5-5 and TRBJ2-5 gives the whole variable domain DAGVTQSPTHLIKTRGQQVTLRCSPISGHKSVSWYQQVLGQGPQFIFQYYEKEERGRGNFPDRFSARQFPNYSSELNVNALLLGDSALYLCASSPTGVQETQYFGPGTRLLVL.